This record covers a single TCR beta chain. This entry belongs to a study of cytomegalovirus exposure and HLA in healthy donors. The CDR3 runs to 14 residues. V was pared by 0 bases and J by 4 bases, with 11 bases between. The V gene's germline CDR1 is SGHRS and CDR2 YFSETQ. PCR employed 60 Vbeta and 13 Jbeta primers. Sequencing used immunoSEQ multiplex PCR; TCRdb keeps in-frame clones, though not all of them. The sample comprises 150,000 to 200,000 clones, approximately 83% of which are singletons, and about 10% rests with the top ten. This chain links TRBV5-1 with TRBJ2-7, with D perhaps matching TRBD1 (6 bases). This receptor was taken from a man in his late teens or twenties in good health and CMV-seropositive. The sequenced material came from PBMCs. The CDR3 region is CASSLDGTPYEQYF. The DNA of the CDR3 is TGCGCCAGCAGCTTGGACGGGACACCATACGAGCAGTACTTC.